This is a list of T cell receptor beta chains from one sample in a study of cytomegalovirus exposure and HLA in healthy donors. The assay was immunoSEQ multiplex PCR, and TCRdb's table has in-frame clones only and misses some. The table for this sample gives roughly 190,000 clones. The sequencing sample was made of PBMCs. The origin of the receptors is a woman aged 18-29 years in good health and CMV-seropositive. The CDR3 runs from the conserved cysteine through the conserved F or W. Fields, in order: V gene, CDR3 length, J gene, D gene, CDR3 protein, CDR3 DNA. A D gene is named only where the DNA matches it firmly.

TRBV2	12	TRBJ1-1	NA	CASGTPGSRAFF	TGTGCCAGCGGCACACCAGGCTCTCGGGCTTTCTTT
TRBV5-1	14	TRBJ2-5	TRBD1	CASSTGTGQETQYF	TGCGCCAGCAGCACCGGGACAGGCCAAGAGACCCAGTACTTC
TRBV30	17	TRBJ2-3	TRBD2	CAWSGGTLAGEEDTQYF	TGTGCCTGGAGTGGTGGTACGCTTGCGGGAGAGGAAGATACGCAGTATTTT
TRBV4-2	15	TRBJ1-2	TRBD1	CASSQGRDRVLGYTF	TGTGCCAGCAGCCAAGGAAGGGACAGGGTCCTTGGCTACACCTTC
TRBV5-1	14	TRBJ1-4	TRBD1	CASSFGQGSEKLFF	TGCGCCAGCAGCTTCGGACAGGGAAGTGAAAAACTGTTTTTT
TRBV9	16	TRBJ1-6	NA	CASSVGAGTNNSPLHF	TGTGCCAGCAGCGTAGGGGCCGGGACTAATAATTCACCCCTCCACTTT
TRBV30	14	TRBJ1-5	NA	CAWSSNRANQPQHF	TGTGCCTGGAGTTCCAACAGGGCCAATCAGCCCCAGCATTTT
TRBV7-9	15	TRBJ1-4	NA	CASSLELATNEKLFF	TGTGCCAGCAGCCTCGAGTTAGCAACTAATGAAAAACTGTTTTTT
TRBV19	17	TRBJ1-5	TRBD1	CASADRGGFSSNQPQHF	TGTGCCAGTGCGGACAGGGGAGGTTTTTCGAGCAATCAGCCCCAGCATTTT
TRBV5-1	12	TRBJ2-3	NA	CASSQSTDTQYF	TGCGCCAGCAGTCAAAGCACAGATACGCAGTATTTT
TRBV2	14	TRBJ1-2	TRBD1	CASSDRGLGYGYTF	TGTGCCAGCAGTGACAGGGGGCTAGGCTATGGCTACACCTTC
TRBV6-5	15	TRBJ1-2	TRBD1	CASSSGTAGNYGYTF	TGTGCCAGCAGTTCTGGGACAGCCGGTAACTATGGCTACACCTTC
TRBV10-3	15	TRBJ2-1	TRBD1	CAISASGTESNEQFF	TGTGCCATCAGTGCCTCCGGGACAGAGAGCAATGAGCAGTTCTTC
TRBV5-4	15	TRBJ2-7	NA	CASSFGRGGSYEQYF	TGTGCCAGCAGCTTCGGCAGGGGTGGCTCCTACGAGCAGTACTTC
TRBV7-9	15	TRBJ2-6	NA	CASSDQGSGANVLTF	TGTGCCAGCAGCGACCAGGGGTCTGGGGCCAACGTCCTGACTTTC
TRBV4-2	20	TRBJ2-5	TRBD2	CASSQERTSGGPIDQETQYF	TGTGCCAGCAGCCAAGAAAGGACTAGCGGGGGGCCGATCGACCAAGAGACCCAGTACTTC
TRBV6-5	15	TRBJ2-3	NA	CASTITYGQRDTQYF	TGTGCCAGCACAATTACATATGGGCAAAGGGATACGCAGTATTTT
TRBV2	15	TRBJ1-3	NA	CASSEGLISGNTIYF	TGTGCCAGCAGCGAAGGACTCATCTCTGGAAACACCATATATTTT
TRBV4-1	16	TRBJ2-3	NA	CASSQAAGDASDTQYF	TGCGCCAGCAGCCAAGCTGCCGGGGATGCCTCAGATACGCAGTATTTT
TRBV5-1	14	TRBJ2-5	TRBD1	CASSQTGYQETQYF	TGCGCCAGCAGCCAGACAGGGTACCAAGAGACCCAGTACTTC
TRBV19	14	TRBJ2-2	NA	CASSRQGPTGELFF	TGTGCCAGTAGTAGGCAGGGGCCCACCGGGGAGCTGTTTTTT
TRBV6-5	12	TRBJ2-7	NA	CASQDYSYEQYF	TGTGCCAGCCAGGACTACTCCTACGAGCAGTACTTC
TRBV7-9	13	TRBJ1-2	NA	CASSPVSGVGYTF	TGTGCCAGCAGCCCTGTCTCAGGGGTTGGCTACACCTTC
TRBV5-4	14	TRBJ2-1	TRBD1	CASSFRGRPNEQFF	TGTGCCAGCAGCTTCAGGGGGCGCCCCAATGAGCAGTTCTTC
TRBV4-2	16	TRBJ2-5	TRBD2	CASSQSASGTQETQYF	TGTGCCAGCAGCCAATCGGCTAGCGGAACTCAAGAGACCCAGTACTTC
TRBV2	14	TRBJ2-1	NA	CAQQWDTGNNEQFF	TGTGCCCAGCAGTGGGATACAGGGAACAATGAGCAGTTCTTC
TRBV15	12	TRBJ2-2	NA	CATSRVDGELFF	TGTGCCACCAGCAGAGTAGACGGGGAGCTGTTTTTT
TRBV9	13	TRBJ2-5	TRBD2	CASSVSGVETQYF	TGTGCCAGCAGCGTTAGCGGGGTGGAGACCCAGTACTTC
TRBV6-1	13	TRBJ1-2	NA	CASSEALAEGYTF	TGTGCCAGCAGTGAAGCGCTTGCGGAGGGCTACACCTTC
TRBV9	11	TRBJ2-1	TRBD2	CASSASGSVFF	TGTGCCAGCAGCGCTAGCGGGAGTGTGTTCTTC
TRBV27	14	TRBJ1-1	TRBD1	CASSQNRGGTEAFF	TGTGCCAGCAGTCAAAACAGGGGGGGCACTGAAGCTTTCTTT
TRBV2	17	TRBJ2-7	TRBD2	CAIYHPQREGVSYEQYF	TGTGCCATCTACCACCCCCAGCGGGAGGGGGTCTCCTACGAGCAGTACTTC
TRBV29-1	13	TRBJ1-5	NA	CSVSQGSNQPQHF	TGCAGCGTTTCCCAGGGAAGTAATCAGCCCCAGCATTTT
TRBV12-2	15	TRBJ1-2	NA	CASRFFGAVNYGYTF	TGTGCAAGTCGCTTTTTTGGGGCAGTTAACTATGGCTACACCTTC
TRBV11-3	17	TRBJ2-5	TRBD2	CASSLASGGARQETQYF	TGTGCCAGCAGCTTAGCTAGCGGGGGGGCCCGCCAAGAGACCCAGTACTTC
TRBV5-3	9	TRBJ2-7	TRBD2	CANATSKYF	TGTGCCAACGCGACTAGCAAGTACTTC
TRBV7-2	13	TRBJ2-7	NA	CASRPSGGYEQYF	TGTGCCAGCCGACCGTCCGGAGGATACGAGCAGTACTTC
TRBV7-2	15	TRBJ2-3	TRBD2	CASSLGGGAPDTQYF	TGTGCCAGCAGCTTAGGCGGGGGGGCCCCAGATACGCAGTATTTT
TRBV5-4	16	TRBJ2-5	TRBD2	CASSLGLSGGEETQYF	TGTGCCAGCAGCTTGGGTCTGAGCGGGGGGGAAGAGACCCAGTACTTC
TRBV7-2	16	TRBJ2-7	TRBD2	CASSPAGLAGLYEQYF	TGTGCCAGCAGCCCCGCTGGCCTAGCGGGCCTCTACGAGCAGTACTTC
TRBV2	17	TRBJ2-7	NA	CASSPIFRQASSYEQYF	TGTGCCAGCAGCCCGATATTTAGGCAGGCAAGCTCCTACGAGCAGTACTTC
TRBV9	14	TRBJ1-3	TRBD1	CASSGGQGVNTIYF	TGTGCCAGCAGCGGGGGACAGGGAGTAAACACCATATATTTT
TRBV23-1	14	TRBJ2-1	NA	CASSHGVIYNEQFF	TGCGCCAGCAGTCACGGGGTAATCTACAATGAGCAGTTCTTC
TRBV19	12	TRBJ1-1	NA	CASSIRATEAFF	TGTGCCAGTAGTATCAGGGCAACGGAAGCTTTCTTT
TRBV21-1	16	TRBJ2-7	NA	CASSAPPPGTGNEQYF	TGTGCCAGCAGCGCCCCACCCCCCGGGACAGGGAACGAGCAGTACTTC
TRBV4-2	13	TRBJ2-1	NA	CASSQDGVNEQFF	TGTGCCAGCAGCCAAGATGGAGTTAATGAGCAGTTCTTC
TRBV5-6	13	TRBJ1-2	NA	CASSLRQGDGYTF	TGTGCCAGCAGCTTGAGGCAGGGCGATGGCTACACCTTC
TRBV4-2	17	TRBJ2-1	TRBD2	CASSHEILAGARNEQFF	TGTGCCAGCAGCCATGAGATACTAGCGGGAGCGAGGAATGAGCAGTTCTTC
TRBV11-2	15	TRBJ2-7	NA	CASSSIPQGNYEQYF	TGTGCCAGCAGCTCTATCCCACAGGGAAACTACGAGCAGTACTTC
TRBV5-1	15	TRBJ2-1	TRBD1	CASSLVGQAYNEQFF	TGCGCCAGCAGCTTGGTCGGACAGGCGTACAATGAGCAGTTCTTC
TRBV6-6	13	TRBJ1-2	TRBD1	CASSLDRADGYTF	TGTGCCAGCAGTCTGGACAGGGCTGATGGCTACACCTTC
TRBV6-5	15	TRBJ2-5	NA	CASSYSGRDQETQYF	TGTGCCAGCAGTTACTCGGGCAGGGACCAAGAGACCCAGTACTTC
TRBV7-6	16	TRBJ2-6	NA	CASSPWPASWANVLTF	TGTGCCAGCAGCCCCTGGCCCGCCTCGTGGGCCAACGTCCTGACTTTC